The 3 T cell receptor beta chains below were found in one sample sequenced in a study of blood T cell repertoires in COVID-19. Clones were read by immunoSEQ multiplex PCR, and TCRdb kept only the in-frame ones, dropping some. Of hundreds of thousands of clones in the sample, 88% were seen once. The sequenced material came from PBMCs or T cells enriched from blood (not recorded which). All receptors come from a woman aged 60-75 years in a cohort exposed to, infected with or recovered from COVID-19 (not recorded which).

The genes are TRBV28 and TRBJ2-1; possible D gene TRBD2, 5 bases. CDR1 is MDHEN, CDR2 SYDVKM, per germline. Deletions cut 4 bases from V and 9 bases from J, with 22 bases between. The CDR3 loop spans 16 amino acids. The CDR3 is CASSSRGSVVNGEQFF. Here the CDR3 DNA reads TGTGCCAGCAGTTCCCGCGGTAGCGTTGTTAACGGTGAGCAGTTCTTC.

The rearrangement uses TRBV10-1 and TRBJ2-3, with a weak D call TRBD1 (5 bases). The CDR3 contains 13 residues. Germline-derived CDR1 and CDR2 are WNHNN and SYGVQD (reference sequence). V was cut by 0 bases and J by 5 bases, with 6 bases left in between. CDR3 in DNA: TGCGCCAGCAGTGAGTCTGGACAAGATACGCAGTATTTT. This translates into CASSESGQDTQYF.

CDR3 DNA: TGTGCCAGCAGCTTAGGACTGCCCACCTACAATGAGCAGTTCTTC. Its translation: CASSLGLPTYNEQFF. This chain links TRBV7-3 with TRBJ2-1; D is possibly TRBD2 (5 bases). CDR1 is SGHTA, CDR2 FQGTGA, per germline. The V gene lost 2 bases and the J gene lost 2 bases, with 10 bases spanning the gap. The CDR3 has 15 residues.